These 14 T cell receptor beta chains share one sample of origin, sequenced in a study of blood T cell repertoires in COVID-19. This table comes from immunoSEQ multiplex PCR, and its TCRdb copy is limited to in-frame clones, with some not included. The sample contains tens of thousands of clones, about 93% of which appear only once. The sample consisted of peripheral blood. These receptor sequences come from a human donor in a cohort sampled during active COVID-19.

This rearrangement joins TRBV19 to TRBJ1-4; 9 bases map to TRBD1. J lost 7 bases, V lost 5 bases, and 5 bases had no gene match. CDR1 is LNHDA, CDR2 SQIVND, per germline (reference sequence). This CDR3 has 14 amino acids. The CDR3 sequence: CASSVGQGREKLFF. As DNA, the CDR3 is TGTGCCAGTAGTGTGGGACAGGGTCGTGAAAAACTGTTTTTT.

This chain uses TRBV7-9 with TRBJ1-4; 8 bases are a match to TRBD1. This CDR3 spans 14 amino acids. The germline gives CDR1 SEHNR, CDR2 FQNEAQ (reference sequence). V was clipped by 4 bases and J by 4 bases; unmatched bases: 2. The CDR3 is CASSYRGGNEKLFF. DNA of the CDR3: TGTGCCAGCAGCTACAGGGGGGGTAATGAAAAACTGTTTTTT. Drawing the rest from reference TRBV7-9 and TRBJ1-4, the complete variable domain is DTGVSQNPRHKITKRGQNVTFRCDPISEHNRLYWYRQTLGQGPEFLTYFQNEAQLEKSRLLSDRFSAERPKGSFSTLEIQRTEQGDSAMYLCASSYRGGNEKLFFGSGTQLSVL.

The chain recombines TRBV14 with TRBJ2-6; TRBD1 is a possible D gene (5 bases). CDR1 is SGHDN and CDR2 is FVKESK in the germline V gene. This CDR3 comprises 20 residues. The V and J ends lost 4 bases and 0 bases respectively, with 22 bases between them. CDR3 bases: TGTGCCAGCAGCCCTCCCTTGATGACAGTTCCTGGCTCTGGGGCCAACGTCCTGACTTTC. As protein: CASSPPLMTVPGSGANVLTF.

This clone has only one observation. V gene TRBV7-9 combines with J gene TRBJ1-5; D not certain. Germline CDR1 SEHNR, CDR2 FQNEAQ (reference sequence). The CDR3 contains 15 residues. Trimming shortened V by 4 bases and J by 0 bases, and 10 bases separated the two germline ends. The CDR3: CASSSNSYSNQPQHF. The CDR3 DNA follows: TGTGCCAGCAGCTCTAACAGCTATAGCAATCAGCCCCAGCATTTT.

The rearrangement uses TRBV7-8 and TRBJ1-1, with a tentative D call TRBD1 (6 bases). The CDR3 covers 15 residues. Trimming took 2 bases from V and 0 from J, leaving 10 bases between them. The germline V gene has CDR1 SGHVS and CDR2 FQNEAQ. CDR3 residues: CASSLRTAMNTEAFF. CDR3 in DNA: TGTGCCAGCAGCTTACGGACAGCTATGAACACTGAAGCTTTCTTT.

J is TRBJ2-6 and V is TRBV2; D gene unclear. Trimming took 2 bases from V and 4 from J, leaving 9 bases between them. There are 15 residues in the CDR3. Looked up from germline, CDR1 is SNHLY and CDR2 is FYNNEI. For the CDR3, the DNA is TGTGCCAGCAGTGAACTCCGTCGGGGGGCCAACGTCCTGACTTTC. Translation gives CASSELRRGANVLTF.

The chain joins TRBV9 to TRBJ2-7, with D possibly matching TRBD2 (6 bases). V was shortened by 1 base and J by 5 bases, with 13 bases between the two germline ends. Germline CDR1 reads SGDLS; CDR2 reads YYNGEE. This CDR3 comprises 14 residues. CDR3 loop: CASSVRRDPDEQYF. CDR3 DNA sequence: TGTGCCAGCAGCGTACGGCGGGACCCTGACGAGCAGTACTTC.

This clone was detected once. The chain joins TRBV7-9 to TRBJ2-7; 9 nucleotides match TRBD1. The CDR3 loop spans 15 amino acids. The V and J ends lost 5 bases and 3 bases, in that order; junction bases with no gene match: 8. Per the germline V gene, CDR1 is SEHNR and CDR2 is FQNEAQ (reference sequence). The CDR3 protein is CASSPGQGRLYEQYF. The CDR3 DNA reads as TGTGCCAGCAGCCCGGGACAGGGAAGGCTCTACGAGCAGTACTTC.

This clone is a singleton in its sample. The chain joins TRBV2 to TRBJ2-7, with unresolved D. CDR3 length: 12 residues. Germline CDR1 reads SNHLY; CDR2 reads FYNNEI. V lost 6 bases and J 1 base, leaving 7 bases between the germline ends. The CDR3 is CASRQKSYEQYF. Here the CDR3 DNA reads TGTGCCAGCAGACAGAAATCCTACGAGCAGTACTTC.

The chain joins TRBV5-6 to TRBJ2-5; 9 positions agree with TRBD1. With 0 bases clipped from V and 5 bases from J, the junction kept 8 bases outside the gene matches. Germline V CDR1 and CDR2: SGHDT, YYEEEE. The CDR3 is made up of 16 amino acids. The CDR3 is CASSLVGTGSGETQYF. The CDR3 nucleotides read TGTGCCAGCAGCTTGGTGGGGACAGGGAGCGGCGAGACCCAGTACTTC. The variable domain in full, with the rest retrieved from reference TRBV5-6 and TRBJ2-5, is DAGVTQSPTHLIKTRGQQVTLRCSPKSGHDTVSWYQQALGQGPQFIFQYYEEEERQRGNFPDRFSGHQFPNYSSELNVNALLLGDSALYLCASSLVGTGSGETQYFGPGTRLLVL.

CDR3 DNA: TGCGCCAGCAGCGGTGACACGGCAACTAATGAAAAACTGTTTTTT. Its translation: CASSGDTATNEKLFF. J is TRBJ1-4 and V is TRBV5-1; D remains ambiguous. Germline V lookup: CDR1 SGHRS, CDR2 YFSETQ. The germline V and J ends were trimmed by 4 bases and 0 bases, with 10 bases remaining between them. The CDR3 is 15 residues long.

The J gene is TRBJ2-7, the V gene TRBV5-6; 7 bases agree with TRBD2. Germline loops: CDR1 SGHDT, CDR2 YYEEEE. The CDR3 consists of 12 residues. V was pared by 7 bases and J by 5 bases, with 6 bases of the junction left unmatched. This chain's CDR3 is CASPPGRDEQYF. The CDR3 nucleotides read TGTGCCAGCCCCCCGGGGAGGGACGAGCAGTACTTC.

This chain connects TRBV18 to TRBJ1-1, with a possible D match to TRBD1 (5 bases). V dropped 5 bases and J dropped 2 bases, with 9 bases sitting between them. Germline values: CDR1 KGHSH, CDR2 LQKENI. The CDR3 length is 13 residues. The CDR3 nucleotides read TGTGCCAGCTCAACAGGAGTTAACACTGAAGCTTTCTTT. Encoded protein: CASSTGVNTEAFF.

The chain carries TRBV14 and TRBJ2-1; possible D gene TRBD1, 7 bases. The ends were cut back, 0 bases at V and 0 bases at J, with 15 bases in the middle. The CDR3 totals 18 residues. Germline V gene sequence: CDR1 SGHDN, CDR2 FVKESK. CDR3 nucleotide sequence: TGTGCCAGCAGCCAAGAAGGGGGCGCGGGATACTCCTACAATGAGCAGTTCTTC. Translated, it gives CASSQEGGAGYSYNEQFF.